The 7 T cell receptor beta chains presented below share a single source sample, sequenced in a study of T cells in Graves' hyperthyroidism and ophthalmopathy. Authors of the study amplified TCR beta CDR3 regions from RNA transcripts. The TCR CDR3 was amplified in a first-round RT-PCR using the HTBI primer set. TCRdb recomputed calls from the multiplex PCR reads with MiXCR, one row per CDR3 protein. The table records just over 550,000 distinct CDR3 sequences, roughly 46% of them present only once. The specimen sequenced was peripheral blood or thyroid tissue (not recorded which). The receptors originated from a woman in her late teens or twenties with Graves' hyperthyroidism.

J is TRBJ1-3 and V is TRBV20-1, with D maybe TRBD1 (5 bases). V was pared by 1 base and J by 11 bases, with 12 bases between. The CDR3 totals 12 residues. Germline CDR1 reads DFQATT; CDR2 reads SNEGSKA (reference sequence). The CDR3 DNA reads as TGCAGTGCTAGAGGGGGTCGGGACGCCATATATTTT. It translates to CSARGGRDAIYF.

The V call is TRBV20-1, the J call TRBJ1-1; D might be TRBD1 (6 bases). This CDR3 contains 13 residues. V lost 4 bases, J lost 2 bases, and 11 bases lay in between. Germline V gene sequence: CDR1 DFQATT, CDR2 SNEGSKA (reference sequence). The CDR3 reads CSATRGPNTEAFF. The DNA of the CDR3 is TGCAGTGCTACCAGGGGTCCCAACACTGAAGCTTTCTTT.

The chain is built from TRBV12-5 and TRBJ1-4, with D maybe TRBD1 (5 bases). The CDR3 consists of 15 residues. V lost 6 bases to trimming and J lost 3 bases, with 14 bases between them. CDR1 LGHNT and CDR2 FRNRAP come from the germline V gene. CDR3 sequence: CASGQPGGPNEKLFF. The CDR3 DNA reads as TGTGCTAGTGGGCAACCCGGGGGACCTAATGAAAAACTGTTTTTT.

J is TRBJ2-5 and V is TRBV7-8; maybe TRBD2 (5 bases). Germline V CDR1 and CDR2: SGHVS, FQNEAQ. CDR3 size: 15 residues. The V end lost 1 base, the J end lost 4 bases, and 13 bases lay between the germline ends. The CDR3 region is CASSLGRGYGETQYF. CDR3 DNA sequence: TGTGCCAGCAGCTTAGGCCGGGGATATGGAGAGACCCAGTACTTC.

The J gene is TRBJ1-2, the V gene TRBV7-2; the D is unclear. V was clipped by 1 base and J by 5 bases, with 11 bases between them. The CDR3 consists of 14 residues. Germline V gives CDR1 SGHTA, CDR2 FQGNSA. The CDR3, as DNA: TGTGCCAGCAGCTTAGGTCTCAGCTCATATGGCTACACCTTC. Translating it yields CASSLGLSSYGYTF.

As DNA, the CDR3 is TGTGCCAGCAGCTTGGACAGGGGGCATGCTGAAGCTTTCTTT. Its protein is CASSLDRGHAEAFF. This chain links TRBV5-4 with TRBJ1-1, with TRBD1 identical over 9 bases. CDR3 size: 14 residues. The V gene's germline CDR1 is SGHNT and CDR2 YYREEE (reference sequence). V trimming: 0 bases; J trimming: 6 bases; junction bases outside the gene matches: 3.

This clonotype was counted ten times or more. The genes are TRBV15 and TRBJ2-7; D not resolved. This CDR3 has 14 amino acids. Trimming left V 0 bases short and J 3 bases short, with 9 bases between. Germline loops: CDR1 LNHNV, CDR2 YYDKDF (reference sequence). DNA for the CDR3: TGTGCCACCAGCAGAGATAACGGCTTCTACGAGCAGTACTTC. Encoded protein: CATSRDNGFYEQYF.